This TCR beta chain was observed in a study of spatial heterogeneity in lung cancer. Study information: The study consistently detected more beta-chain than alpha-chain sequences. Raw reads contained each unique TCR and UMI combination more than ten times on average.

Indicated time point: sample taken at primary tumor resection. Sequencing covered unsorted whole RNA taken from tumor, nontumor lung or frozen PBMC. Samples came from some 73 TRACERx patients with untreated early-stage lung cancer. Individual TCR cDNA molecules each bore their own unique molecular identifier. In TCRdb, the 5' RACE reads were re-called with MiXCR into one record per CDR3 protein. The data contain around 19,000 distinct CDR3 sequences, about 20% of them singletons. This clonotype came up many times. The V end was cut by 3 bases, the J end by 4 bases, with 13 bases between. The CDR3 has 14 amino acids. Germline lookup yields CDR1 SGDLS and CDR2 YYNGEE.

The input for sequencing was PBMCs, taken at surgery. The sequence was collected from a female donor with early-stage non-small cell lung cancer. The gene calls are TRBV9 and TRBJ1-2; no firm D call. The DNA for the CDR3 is TGTGCCAGCAGCGGGGTCGCGGGCTCCTATGGCTACACCTTC. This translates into CASSGVAGSYGYTF.